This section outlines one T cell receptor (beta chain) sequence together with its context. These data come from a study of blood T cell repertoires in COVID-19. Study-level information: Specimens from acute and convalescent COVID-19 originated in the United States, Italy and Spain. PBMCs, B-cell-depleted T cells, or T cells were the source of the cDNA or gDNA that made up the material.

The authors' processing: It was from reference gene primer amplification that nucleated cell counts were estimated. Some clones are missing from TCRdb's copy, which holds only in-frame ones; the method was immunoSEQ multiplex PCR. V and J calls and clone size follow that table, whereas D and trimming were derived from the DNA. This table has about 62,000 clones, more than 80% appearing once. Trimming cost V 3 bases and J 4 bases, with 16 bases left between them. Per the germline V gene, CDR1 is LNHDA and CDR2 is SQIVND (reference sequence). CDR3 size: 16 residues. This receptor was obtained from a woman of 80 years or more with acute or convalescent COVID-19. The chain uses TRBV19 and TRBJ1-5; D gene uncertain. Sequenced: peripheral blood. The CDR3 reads CASSILLQDNNQPQHF. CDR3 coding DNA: TGTGCCAGTAGTATTTTGTTGCAGGATAATAATCAGCCCCAGCATTTT. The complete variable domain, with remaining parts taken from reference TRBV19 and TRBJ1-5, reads DGGITQSPKYLFRKEGQNVTLSCEQNLNHDAMYWYRQDPGQGLRLIYYSQIVNDFQKGDIAEGYSVSREKKESFPLTVTSAQKNPTAFYLCASSILLQDNNQPQHFGDGTRLSIL.